Listed below are T cell receptor beta chains from one sample, sequenced in a study of blood T cell repertoires in COVID-19. The repertoire was sequenced with immunoSEQ multiplex PCR; TCRdb's copy has only in-frame clones and lacks some. The sample shows 390,000 or so clones, roughly 90% of them seen only once. Sequenced material: peripheral blood. Source of these receptors: a woman in her thirties with COVID-19, enrolled during active disease. The CDR3 runs from the conserved cysteine through the conserved F or W. A D gene is named only where the DNA matches it firmly. A row's size may be missing; if present it is once, few, many or a size class.

CDR3 protein,CDR3 DNA,V gene,clone size,J gene,D gene
CASSFLSDRVNYGYTF,TGTGCCAGCAGTTTCCTCTCCGACAGGGTTAACTATGGCTACACCTTC,TRBV27,.,TRBJ1-2,TRBD1
CATSGQLNTEAFF,TGTGCCACCAGTGGACAGCTGAACACTGAAGCTTTCTTT,TRBV24-1,once,TRBJ1-1,.
CASSHRGPNEKLFF,TGCGCCAGCAGTCACAGGGGCCCTAATGAAAAACTGTTTTTT,TRBV23-1,.,TRBJ1-4,.
CASSGGASQPQHF,TGTGCCAGCAGTGGGGGCGCGAGTCAGCCCCAGCATTTT,TRBV2,.,TRBJ1-5,.
CASSFRSSGNTIYF,TGTGCCAGCAGCTTCCGGAGCTCTGGAAACACCATATATTTT,TRBV11-3,.,TRBJ1-3,.
CASSLGQVNNSPLHF,TGTGCCAGCAGCTTAGGACAGGTGAATAATTCACCCCTCCACTTT,TRBV7-9,.,TRBJ1-6,.
CASSSRTSSYNEQFF,TGTGCCAGCAGCTCCCGGACTAGCAGTTACAATGAGCAGTTCTTC,TRBV7-2,few,TRBJ2-1,TRBD2
CASSLAGTSTDTQYF,TGTGCCAGCAGCCTAGCGGGGACTAGCACAGATACGCAGTATTTT,TRBV6-5,.,TRBJ2-3,TRBD2
CASSVTGGRETQYF,TGTGCCAGCAGCGTCACAGGGGGCCGGGAGACCCAGTACTTC,TRBV11-3,.,TRBJ2-5,TRBD1
CASSPGQGASGYTF,TGTGCCAGCAGTCCTGGACAGGGGGCCAGTGGCTACACCTTC,TRBV27,once,TRBJ1-2,TRBD1
CASRRQASGANVLTF,TGTGCCAGCAGGCGACAGGCCTCTGGGGCCAACGTCCTGACTTTC,TRBV6-5,.,TRBJ2-6,.
CASSRGDSQNSPLHF,TGTGCCAGCAGCCGCGGGGACAGCCAAAATTCACCCCTCCACTTT,TRBV7-6,.,TRBJ1-6,TRBD1
CASSLRTSGDNEQFF,TGTGCCAGCAGCCTCCGGACTAGCGGGGACAATGAGCAGTTCTTC,TRBV3-1/TRBV3-2,.,TRBJ2-1,TRBD2
CASSGRGSSYEQYF,TGTGCCAGCAGCGGAAGAGGCAGCTCCTACGAGCAGTACTTC,TRBV5-4,.,TRBJ2-7,.
CASSLVRRTDTQYF,TGTGCCAGCAGCTTGGTGCGGAGAACAGATACGCAGTATTTT,TRBV5-6,.,TRBJ2-3,.
CAGALAEETQYF,TGTGCCGGAGCTCTAGCGGAAGAGACCCAGTACTTC,TRBV21-1,.,TRBJ2-5,.
CASSIGTAIRVGQETQYF,TGTGCCAGCAGTATCGGGACAGCTATCCGAGTAGGCCAAGAGACCCAGTACTTC,TRBV6-2/TRBV6-3,.,TRBJ2-5,TRBD1
CASSEHGLVDEKLFF,TGTGCCAGCAGTGAACACGGGTTAGTTGATGAAAAACTGTTTTTT,TRBV2,.,TRBJ1-4,.
CASSGLAGLQETQYF,TGTGCCAGCAGCGGACTAGCGGGGTTACAAGAGACCCAGTACTTC,TRBV7-2,.,TRBJ2-5,TRBD2
CASSLRIDGYTF,TGTGCCAGCAGCCTGCGAATCGATGGCTACACCTTC,TRBV7-9,.,TRBJ1-2,.
CAIGWGGGTDTQYF,TGTGCCATCGGGTGGGGGGGCGGAACAGATACGCAGTATTTT,TRBV10-3,.,TRBJ2-3,.
CATSDRTGPGETQYF,TGTGCCACCAGTGATCGGACAGGCCCGGGGGAGACCCAGTACTTC,TRBV24-1,.,TRBJ2-5,TRBD1
CASSLNRGAYNEQFF,TGTGCCAGCAGCTTAAACCGGGGAGCGTACAATGAGCAGTTCTTC,TRBV5-8,.,TRBJ2-1,.
CASSDPGQGVYNEQFF,TGTGCCAGCAGTGACCCGGGACAGGGCGTCTACAATGAGCAGTTCTTC,TRBV2,.,TRBJ2-1,TRBD1
CATSSRTGNTEAFF,TGTGCCACCAGCAGCAGGACAGGGAACACTGAAGCTTTCTTT,TRBV15,.,TRBJ1-1,TRBD1
CASTINRASGSSGANVLTF,TGTGCCAGCACCATTAATCGGGCTAGCGGGAGCTCTGGGGCCAACGTCCTGACTTTC,TRBV21-1,.,TRBJ2-6,.
CASSPETSSSREQFF,TGTGCCAGCAGCCCTGAGACTAGCAGCTCGAGGGAGCAGTTCTTC,TRBV7-9,.,TRBJ2-1,TRBD2
CASSPVRTDTQYF,TGTGCCAGTAGTCCGGTGCGCACAGATACGCAGTATTTT,TRBV19,.,TRBJ2-3,.
CASSGNREKGVEYF,TGTGCCAGCAGTGGAAACAGGGAGAAAGGGGTTGAGTACTTC,TRBV2,.,TRBJ2-7,.
CASSYGGANEKLFF,TGTGCCAGCAGTTACGGGGGGGCTAATGAAAAACTGTTTTTT,TRBV6-6,.,TRBJ1-4,.
CASSGYRGPVKNIQYF,TGTGCCAGCAGTGGTTACAGGGGGCCCGTCAAAAACATTCAGTACTTC,TRBV6-4,few,TRBJ2-4,TRBD1
CASSPGAAGGYNSPLHF,TGTGCCAGCAGCCCCGGGGCGGCAGGGGGCTATAATTCACCCCTCCACTTT,TRBV7-9,.,TRBJ1-6,TRBD1
CSVEGTEHDFF,TGCAGCGTTGAAGGGACAGAACATGATTTCTTT,TRBV29-1,.,TRBJ1-1,.
CASSSASGEETQYF,TGTGCCAGCAGTTCGGCTAGCGGGGAAGAGACCCAGTACTTC,TRBV6-2/TRBV6-3,.,TRBJ2-5,TRBD2
CASSSGGWGGELFF,TGTGCCAGCAGTTCGGGAGGGTGGGGTGGGGAGCTGTTTTTT,TRBV6-6,.,TRBJ2-2,TRBD2
CASSPAGASSYEQYF,TGCGCCAGCAGCCCCGCGGGGGCCTCTTCCTACGAGCAGTACTTC,TRBV4-1,.,TRBJ2-7,.
CASTIPVRQGGTEAFF,TGTGCCAGCACCATCCCGGTGCGGCAGGGGGGCACTGAAGCTTTCTTT,TRBV28,.,TRBJ1-1,TRBD1
CASSPRVDQPQHF,TGTGCCAGCAGTCCCAGGGTCGATCAGCCCCAGCATTTT,TRBV27,.,TRBJ1-5,.
CASSEALYLPKETQYF,TGTGCCAGCAGTGAAGCATTATACCTACCCAAAGAGACCCAGTACTTC,TRBV6-1,.,TRBJ2-5,.
CASTTRASSGSSGANVLTF,TGTGCCAGCACCACCCGAGCGAGTAGCGGGAGTTCTGGGGCCAACGTCCTGACTTTC,TRBV7-2,.,TRBJ2-6,TRBD2
CASTPNRDTGELFF,TGTGCCAGCACCCCGAACCGGGACACCGGGGAGCTGTTTTTT,TRBV11-3,.,TRBJ2-2,.
CASRQGFAYNSPLHF,TGTGCCAGCAGGCAGGGGTTCGCTTATAATTCACCCCTCCACTTT,TRBV6-5,.,TRBJ1-6,.
CASSPPFGNTEAFF,TGTGCCAGCAGTCCCCCTTTCGGGAACACTGAAGCTTTCTTT,TRBV6-5,.,TRBJ1-1,.
CASSSKELAGGRGTQYF,TGTGCCAGCAGCTCGAAGGAACTAGCGGGGGGCCGGGGTACGCAGTATTTT,TRBV3-1/TRBV3-2,.,TRBJ2-3,TRBD2
CASSFTGQTSNEQFF,TGTGCCAGCAGCTTCACGGGACAGACATCCAATGAGCAGTTCTTC,TRBV5-6,.,TRBJ2-1,TRBD1
CASSLDGYEQYF,TGCGCCAGCAGCTTGGACGGCTACGAGCAGTACTTC,TRBV5-1,.,TRBJ2-7,.
CASRTRTGSSYEQYF,TGTGCCAGTCGGACTCGGACAGGGAGCTCCTACGAGCAGTACTTC,TRBV19,.,TRBJ2-7,TRBD1
CASSRGGEKLFF,TGTGCCAGCAGCCGAGGAGGTGAAAAACTGTTTTTT,TRBV6-6,once,TRBJ1-4,.
CASSHTLIRERNTGELFF,TGTGCCAGCAGTCACACTTTAATCAGGGAAAGGAACACCGGGGAGCTGTTTTTT,TRBV6-2/TRBV6-3,.,TRBJ2-2,.
CASSEFSGQLSYEQYF,TGTGCCAGCAGTGAATTTTCGGGACAGCTTTCCTACGAGCAGTACTTC,TRBV6-1,once,TRBJ2-7,TRBD1
CASSLAAEPYGYTF,TGTGCCAGCAGCTTAGCGGCCGAACCCTATGGCTACACCTTC,TRBV7-2,.,TRBJ1-2,.
CAGSEQTSGRKSTGELFF,TGCGCCGGCAGCGAACAAACTAGCGGGAGAAAAAGCACCGGGGAGCTGTTTTTT,TRBV5-1,.,TRBJ2-2,TRBD2